These T cell receptor beta chains were read from a single sample in a study of T cell responses to AZD1222 COVID-19 vaccine. The protocol was immunoSEQ multiplex PCR, while the TCRdb copy is restricted to in-frame clones and leaves out a portion. The repertoire includes over 100,000 clones, 90% to 95% of them detected once, and over 6.5% sits in the top ten. This specimen was peripheral blood, taken on day 0 of AZD1222 vaccination. All receptors derive from an adult in good health. The CDR3 runs from the conserved cysteine through the conserved F or W. D genes are given only for firm matches. Not every row has a clone size; where given, it reads once, few, many or a size class.

v_call	d_call	j_call	clone_size	cdr3_aa	cdr3_nt
TRBV5-5	-	TRBJ1-1	-	CASSPLSTTPATEAFF	TGTGCCAGCAGCCCGTTGAGTACGACACCCGCCACTGAAGCTTTCTTT
TRBV30	-	TRBJ2-2	once	CAWSVGNTGELFF	TGTGCCTGGAGTGTTGGGAACACCGGGGAGCTGTTTTTT
TRBV4-3	-	TRBJ1-4	-	CASSQDGGNEKLFF	TGCGCCAGCAGCCAAGATGGGGGCAATGAAAAACTGTTTTTT
TRBV4-3	-	TRBJ2-4	-	CASSQGRQRMELAKNIQYF	TGCGCCAGCAGCCAAGGGAGACAGCGCATGGAATTAGCCAAAAACATTCAGTACTTC
TRBV6-5	TRBD1	TRBJ1-6	-	CASSLPWTGQNSPLHF	TGTGCCAGCAGTTTACCCTGGACAGGACAAAATTCACCCCTCCACTTT
TRBV7-2	-	TRBJ2-2	-	CASSLGQANTGELFF	TGTGCCAGCAGCTTAGGACAGGCGAACACCGGGGAGCTGTTTTTT
TRBV2	TRBD1	TRBJ1-5	-	CASSEGIQGNQPQHF	TGTGCCAGCAGTGAGGGGATACAGGGGAATCAGCCCCAGCATTTT
TRBV4-3	-	TRBJ1-5	-	CASSQDANSNQPQHF	TGCGCCAGCAGCCAAGACGCAAACAGCAATCAGCCCCAGCATTTT
TRBV4-3	TRBD1	TRBJ2-6	-	CASSQAFYRGRSTGANVLTF	TGCGCCAGCAGCCAAGCCTTTTACAGGGGGCGTTCGACTGGGGCCAACGTCCTGACTTTC
TRBV11-2	-	TRBJ1-5	-	CASSVGAALGSQNQPQHF	TGTGCCAGCAGCGTAGGGGCGGCGTTGGGCAGCCAGAATCAGCCCCAGCATTTT
TRBV4-1	TRBD1	TRBJ1-2	-	CASSQIRQGSRIYGYTF	TGCGCCAGCAGCCAAATAAGACAGGGGTCACGGATCTATGGCTACACCTTC
TRBV4-1	TRBD2	TRBJ2-7	few	CASSQEPSGRFEQYF	TGCGCCAGCAGCCAAGAACCTAGCGGGAGATTCGAGCAGTACTTC
TRBV9	-	TRBJ1-5	-	CASSVDGGSNQPQHF	TGTGCCAGCAGCGTAGATGGGGGTAGCAATCAGCCCCAGCATTTT
TRBV20-1	-	TRBJ1-4	-	CSASHGEKLFF	TGCAGTGCTAGTCACGGTGAAAAACTGTTTTTT
TRBV5-1	-	TRBJ2-6	-	CASSLGYAGANVLTF	TGCGCCAGCAGCCTGGGTTACGCTGGGGCCAACGTCCTGACTTTC
TRBV9	-	TRBJ1-2	-	CASSVDRGNYGYTF	TGTGCCAGCAGCGTAGATCGGGGGAACTATGGCTACACCTTC
TRBV7-9	-	TRBJ1-2	-	CASSSPPLGSNYGYTF	TGTGCCAGCAGCTCCCCTCCCCTGGGGAGTAACTATGGCTACACCTTC
TRBV19	-	TRBJ2-7	-	CASSIRWTYEQYF	TGTGCCAGTAGTATCCGGTGGACCTACGAGCAGTACTTC
TRBV7-2	-	TRBJ2-6	-	CASSPYTVSGANVLTF	TGTGCCAGCAGCCCTTACACCGTCTCTGGGGCCAACGTCCTGACTTTC
TRBV5-1	-	TRBJ1-5	-	CASSELGNQPQHF	TGCGCCAGCAGCGAACTGGGGAATCAGCCCCAGCATTTT
TRBV11-2	-	TRBJ2-1	-	CASSSRGVGGGYYNEQFF	TGTGCCAGCAGCTCCAGGGGGGTTGGGGGCGGTTACTACAATGAGCAGTTCTTC
TRBV11-2	TRBD1	TRBJ1-2	-	CASSPDRVDYGYTF	TGTGCCAGCAGCCCTGACAGGGTTGACTATGGCTACACCTTC
TRBV4-1	-	TRBJ2-7	once	CASSQGRAGGPGDYEQYF	TGCGCCAGCAGCCAAGGGAGGGCAGGGGGACCCGGGGACTACGAGCAGTACTTC
TRBV12-5	-	TRBJ2-5	-	CASGLGQKETQYF	TGTGCTAGTGGTTTAGGACAGAAAGAGACCCAGTACTTC
TRBV5-5	TRBD1	TRBJ2-2	-	CASSRTGHTGELFF	TGTGCCAGCAGCCGGACAGGCCACACCGGGGAGCTGTTTTTT